The rows below give T cell receptor beta chains drawn from one sample of a study of molecular identifiers for immune sequencing clone quantification. TCRdb used MiXCR to reprocess the PCR reads, holding one entry per CDR3 protein. The table has roughly 300,000 distinct CDR3 sequences, about 22% seen once. The sequencing sample was made of naive CD8+ T cells from blood, with Jurkat cell RNA spiked in. These receptors came from a human donor in good health. Some libraries in this study had Jurkat cell RNA spiked in. Both conserved end residues are part of each CDR3. Some rows mark clone size as missing; the rest say once, few, many or name a class of expanded clone.

V	size	J	CDR3
TRBV7-9	many	TRBJ2-7	CASSSGTSGSYEQYF
TRBV4-2	.	TRBJ2-7	CASSQEVSSPYEQYF
TRBV20-1	.	TRBJ2-5	CSAPNRGRETQYF
TRBV20-1	.	TRBJ2-7	CSTTQGQGVSYEQYF
TRBV12-3/TRBV12-4	.	TRBJ1-5	CASSLSSGQLSNQPQHF
TRBV9	many	TRBJ1-5	CASSVNSNQPQHF
TRBV3-1	few	TRBJ1-2	CASSQDLGGYTF
TRBV27	few	TRBJ2-7	CASSISGEQYF
TRBV7-9	few	TRBJ2-1	CASSFLAGGAYNEQFF
TRBV6-5	many	TRBJ2-2	CASSYINTGELFF
TRBV5-3	many	TRBJ1-1	CASSWGTTEAFF
TRBV6-1	once	TRBJ1-1	CARRAFFEAFF
TRBV20-1	.	TRBJ2-7	CSARGQDVGGRNTLSYEQYF
TRBV7-2	.	TRBJ2-7	CASSHGTSGTAHEQHF
TRBV6-1	.	TRBJ1-5	CASSEIGWTPYSNQPQHF
TRBV5-1	.	TRBJ2-7	CASSWDGAYEQYF
TRBV6-1	.	TRBJ2-1	CASSEGIGDYYNEQFF
TRBV27	few	TRBJ2-5	CASPGGVGGYQETQYF
TRBV20-1	few	TRBJ2-1	CSARDHVTSGIWNEQFF
TRBV27	.	TRBJ2-7	CASRGPGQGKDEQYF
TRBV12-3/TRBV12-4	.	TRBJ2-5	CASSLSPGQGRETQYF
TRBV27	few	TRBJ2-3	CASSSHGDTQYF
TRBV29-1	.	TRBJ2-3	CSVEDLRQYITQYF
TRBV27	few	TRBJ1-2	CASTQTLEGGDGYTF
TRBV21-1	few	TRBJ1-2	CASSKATGYTF
TRBV5-4	many	TRBJ2-3	CASSGASDTQYF
TRBV4-1	many	TRBJ1-1	CASSQVGGRMTEAFF
TRBV12-3/TRBV12-4	.	TRBJ2-1	CASSPGLRADEQFF
TRBV6-2/TRBV6-3	many	TRBJ1-1	CASSYSRGTGPEAFF
TRBV4-2	few	TRBJ2-3	CASSQEVLAADTQYF
TRBV12-3/TRBV12-4	.	TRBJ1-4	CASSGIQGIEKLFF
TRBV6-6	.	TRBJ2-3	CASSLLLIPSTDTQYF
TRBV5-1	few	TRBJ2-5	CASSLGGGKETQYF
TRBV28	.	TRBJ2-2	CANSGGTGELFF
TRBV11-2	.	TRBJ2-2	CASSLIYGTASTGELFF
TRBV5-6	many	TRBJ2-1	CASSLPRLADGGNEQFF
TRBV19	many	TRBJ2-3	CASSIIGTDKDTQYF